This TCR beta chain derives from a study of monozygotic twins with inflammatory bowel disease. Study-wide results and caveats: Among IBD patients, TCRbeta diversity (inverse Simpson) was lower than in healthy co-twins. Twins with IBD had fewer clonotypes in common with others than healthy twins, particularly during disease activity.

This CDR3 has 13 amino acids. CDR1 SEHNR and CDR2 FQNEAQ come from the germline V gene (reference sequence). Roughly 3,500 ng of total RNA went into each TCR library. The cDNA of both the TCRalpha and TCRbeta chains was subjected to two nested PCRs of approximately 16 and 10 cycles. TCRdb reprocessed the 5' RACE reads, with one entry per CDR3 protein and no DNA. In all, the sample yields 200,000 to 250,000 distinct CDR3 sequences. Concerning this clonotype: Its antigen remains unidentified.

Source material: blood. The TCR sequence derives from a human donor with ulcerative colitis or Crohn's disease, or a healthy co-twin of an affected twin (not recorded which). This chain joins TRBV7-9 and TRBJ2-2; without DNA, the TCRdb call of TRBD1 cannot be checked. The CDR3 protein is CASINPEAGELFF.